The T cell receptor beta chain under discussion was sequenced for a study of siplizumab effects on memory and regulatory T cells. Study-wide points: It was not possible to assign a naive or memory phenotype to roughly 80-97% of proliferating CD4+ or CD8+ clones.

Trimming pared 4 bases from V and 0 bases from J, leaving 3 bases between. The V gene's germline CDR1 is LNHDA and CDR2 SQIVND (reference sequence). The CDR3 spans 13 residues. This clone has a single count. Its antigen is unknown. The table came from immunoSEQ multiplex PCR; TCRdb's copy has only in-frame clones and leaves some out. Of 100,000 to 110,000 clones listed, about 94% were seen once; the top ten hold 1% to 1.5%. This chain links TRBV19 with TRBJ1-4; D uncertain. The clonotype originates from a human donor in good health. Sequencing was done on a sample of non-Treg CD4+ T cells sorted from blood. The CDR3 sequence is CASSNATNEKLFF. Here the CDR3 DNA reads TGTGCCAGTAGTAATGCAACTAATGAAAAACTGTTTTTT.